Below are 13 T cell receptor beta chains sequenced from a single sample in a study of early stage breast cancer tumors. Only in-frame clones appear in the TCRdb table, and some are missing; sequencing was by immunoSEQ multiplex PCR. The sample holds 39,000 or so clones, around 70% seen once. The sequenced sample was blood. The receptors were gathered from a person aged 45-60 years with breast cancer.

V gene TRBV5-1 combines with J gene TRBJ1-3; a weak D match, TRBD1 (6 bases). Germline CDR1 and CDR2: SGHRS and YFSETQ. The CDR3 sequence is 16 residues long. V lost 5 bases and J lost 0, with 15 bases in between. The CDR3 DNA reads as TGCGCCAGCAGGTGGGACACTGCTAACTCTGGAAACACCATATATTTT. Translating gives CASRWDTANSGNTIYF.

The table lists this clone with many counts. The J gene is TRBJ2-2, the V gene TRBV19; 9 bases map to TRBD2. CDR1 and CDR2 (germline): LNHDA, SQIVND (reference sequence). The junction had 3 bases not matched to a gene; V was cut back by 7 bases and J by 6 bases. The CDR3 length is 13 residues. CDR3 sequence reads: CASNSGSAGELFF. In DNA, the CDR3 is TGTGCCAGTAATAGCGGGAGTGCCGGGGAGCTGTTTTTT.

The chain links TRBV6-5 to TRBJ2-3; maybe TRBD1 (5 bases). The ends were cut back, 4 bases at V and 1 base at J, with 12 bases in the middle. The germline gives CDR1 MNHEY, CDR2 SVGAGI. CDR3 length equals 15 residues. As DNA, the CDR3 is TGTGCCAGCAGTTCGAATGGCAGGGGCACAGATACGCAGTATTTT. Residues: CASSSNGRGTDTQYF.

The sample holds many counts of this clone. The V call is TRBV29-1, the J call TRBJ1-1; D uncertain. Germline lookup yields CDR1 SQVTM and CDR2 ANQGSEA. This CDR3 has 16 residues. V lost 8 bases, J lost 0 bases, and 22 bases lay in between. CDR3 bases: TGCAGCTCTTCCTTGTCTGGTGAGCAAATGAACACTGAAGCTTTCTTT. It encodes CSSSLSGEQMNTEAFF.

This clone was detected only a few times. The J gene is TRBJ2-1, the V gene TRBV2; perhaps TRBD2 as D (7 bases). Germline CDR1 reads SNHLY; CDR2 reads FYNNEI. This CDR3 has 15 amino acids. V was trimmed by 2 bases and J by 8 bases, leaving 16 bases between them. CDR3 loop: CASSESRGRPDEQFF. CDR3 nucleotides: TGTGCCAGCAGTGAATCGCGGGGGCGACCCGATGAGCAGTTCTTC.

This clone was seen once. V usage is TRBV7-9 and J usage is TRBJ1-4; TRBD1 matches at 7 bases. CDR3 length: 14 residues. The germline V gene has CDR1 SEHNR and CDR2 FQNEAQ (reference sequence). J was trimmed by 8 bases and V by 3 bases; bases with no gene match: 6. The CDR3 nucleotides read TGTGCCAGCAGCTTTGGAGGGGGCGAGGAAAAACTGTTTTTT. Translating gives CASSFGGGEEKLFF.

The chain combines TRBV5-1 with TRBJ1-2; the D is unclear. Germline V gene lookup returns CDR1 SGHRS and CDR2 YFSETQ. Trimming stripped 0 bases from V and 6 bases from J, with 12 bases between. The CDR3 totals 14 residues. The CDR3 DNA sequence: TGCGCCAGCAGCTTGGTCTACACAAGCGATGGCTACACCTTC. Protein sequence: CASSLVYTSDGYTF. Full variable domain (rest looked up from reference TRBV5-1 and TRBJ1-2): KAGVTQTPRYLIKTRGQQVTLSCSPISGHRSVSWYQQTPGQGLQFLFEYFSETQRNKGNFPGRFSGRQFSNSRSEMNVSTLELGDSALYLCASSLVYTSDGYTFGSGTRLTVV.

The chain uses TRBV30 and TRBJ2-1; 11 positions agree with TRBD2. CDR1 is GTSNPN and CDR2 is SVGIG in the germline V gene (reference sequence). The ends lost 3 bases at V and 7 bases at J; junction bases unmatched: 5. This CDR3 spans 14 amino acids. CDR3 residues: CAWRLAGAGNEQFF. DNA of the CDR3: TGTGCCTGGAGACTAGCGGGGGCTGGGAATGAGCAGTTCTTC. Combining the CDR3 with reference TRBV30 and TRBJ2-1 gives the whole variable domain SQTIHQWPATLVQPVGSPLSLECTVEGTSNPNLYWYRQAAGRGLQLLFYSVGIGQISSEVPQNLSASRPQDRQFILSSKKLLLSDSGFYLCAWRLAGAGNEQFFGPGTRLTVL.

This clone was picked up one time. The rearrangement joins TRBV25-1 to TRBJ2-7; a possible D gene is TRBD2 (6 bases). V was clipped by 10 bases and J by 0 bases, with 13 bases between them. Germline CDR1 MGHDK, CDR2 SYGVNS. This CDR3 spans 13 amino acids. Here the CDR3 DNA reads TGTGCCATGACTCGGGAGCGCTCCTACGAGCAGTACTTC. This sequence encodes CAMTRERSYEQYF.

The chain has TRBV18 and TRBJ2-2; D is unclear. CDR1 and CDR2 (germline): KGHSH, LQKENI. The CDR3 extends over 14 amino acids. The V end lost 3 bases, the J end lost 3 bases, and 8 bases lay between the germline ends. Written as DNA, the CDR3 is TGTGCCAGCTCACCCGGGTTGGACACCGGGGAGCTGTTTTTT. It specifies CASSPGLDTGELFF.

The chain recombines TRBV19 with TRBJ2-1, with a possible D match to TRBD2 (5 bases). The CDR3 consists of 16 residues. Trimming pared 3 bases from V and 2 bases from J, leaving 14 bases between. Germline V gene lookup returns CDR1 LNHDA and CDR2 SQIVND (reference sequence). The CDR3 bases are TGTGCCAGTAGTATCGGGCGGAGGACCGCCTACAATGAGCAGTTCTTC. Translation gives CASSIGRRTAYNEQFF.

This sequence joins TRBV7-8 and TRBJ2-2, with D perhaps matching TRBD1 (6 bases). Germline assignment: CDR1 SGHVS and CDR2 FQNEAQ. This CDR3 spans 15 amino acids. V was cut by 5 bases and J by 2 bases, with 12 bases left in between. The CDR3 nucleotides read TGTGCCAGCAGCCCGGGGACATTTAACACCGGGGAGCTGTTTTTT. As protein: CASSPGTFNTGELFF.

The V call is TRBV7-2, the J call TRBJ1-2; 9 bases are shared with TRBD1. CDR1 SGHTA and CDR2 FQGNSA come from the germline V gene. The junction had 11 bases not matched to a gene; V was cut back by 5 bases and J by 4 bases. The length of the CDR3 is 16 residues. The CDR3 nucleotides are TGTGCCAGCAGCCCCGGCCCGGGACAGGGCGTCTATGGCTACACCTTC. Translation: CASSPGPGQGVYGYTF.